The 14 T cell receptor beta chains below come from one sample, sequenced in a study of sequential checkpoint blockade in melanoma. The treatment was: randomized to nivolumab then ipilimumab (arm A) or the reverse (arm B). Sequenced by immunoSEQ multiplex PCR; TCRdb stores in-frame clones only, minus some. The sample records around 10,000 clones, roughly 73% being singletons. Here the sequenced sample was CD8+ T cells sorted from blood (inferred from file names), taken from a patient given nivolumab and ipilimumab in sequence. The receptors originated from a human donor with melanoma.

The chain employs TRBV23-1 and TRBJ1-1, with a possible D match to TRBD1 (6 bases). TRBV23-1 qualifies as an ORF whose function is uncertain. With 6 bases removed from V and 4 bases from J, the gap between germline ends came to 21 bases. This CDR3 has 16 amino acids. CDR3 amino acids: CASSQIEDRPSTEAFF. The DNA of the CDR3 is TGCGCCAGCAGCCAGATAGAGGACAGACCCTCCACTGAAGCTTTCTTT.

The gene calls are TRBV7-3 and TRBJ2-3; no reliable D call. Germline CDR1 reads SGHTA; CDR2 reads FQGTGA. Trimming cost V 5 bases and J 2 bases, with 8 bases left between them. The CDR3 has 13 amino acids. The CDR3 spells CASSIDSTDTQYF. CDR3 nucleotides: TGTGCCAGCAGCATTGACTCCACAGATACGCAGTATTTT. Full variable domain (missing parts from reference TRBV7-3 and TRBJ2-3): GAGVSQTPSNKVTEKGKYVELRCDPISGHTALYWYRQSLGQGPEFLIYFQGTGAADDSGLPNDRFFAVRPEGSVSTLKIQRTERGDSAVYLCASSIDSTDTQYFGPGTRLTVL.

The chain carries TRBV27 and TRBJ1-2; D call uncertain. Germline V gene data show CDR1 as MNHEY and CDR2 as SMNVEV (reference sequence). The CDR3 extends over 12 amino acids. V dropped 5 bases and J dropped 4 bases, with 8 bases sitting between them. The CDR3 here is CASSPRSYGYTF. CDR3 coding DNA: TGTGCCAGCAGTCCACGGAGCTATGGCTACACCTTC.

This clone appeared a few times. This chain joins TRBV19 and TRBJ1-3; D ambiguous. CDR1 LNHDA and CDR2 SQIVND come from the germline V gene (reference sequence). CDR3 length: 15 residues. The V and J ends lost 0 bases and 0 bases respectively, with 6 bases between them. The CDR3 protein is CASSIDHISGNTIYF. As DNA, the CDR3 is TGTGCCAGTAGTATAGACCACATCTCTGGAAACACCATATATTTT.

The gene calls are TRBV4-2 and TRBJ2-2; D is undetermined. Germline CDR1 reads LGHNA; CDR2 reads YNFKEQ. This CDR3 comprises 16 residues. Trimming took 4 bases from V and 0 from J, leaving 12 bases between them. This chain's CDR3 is CASSPYFPANTGELFF. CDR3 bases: TGTGCCAGCAGCCCCTATTTCCCCGCGAACACCGGGGAGCTGTTTTTT.

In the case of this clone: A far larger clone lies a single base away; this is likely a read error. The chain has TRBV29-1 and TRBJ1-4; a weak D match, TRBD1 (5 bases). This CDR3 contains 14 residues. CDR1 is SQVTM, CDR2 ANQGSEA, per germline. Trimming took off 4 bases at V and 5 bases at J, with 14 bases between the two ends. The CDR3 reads CSVGTGDTNEKLFF. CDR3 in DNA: TGCAGCGTTGGTACAGGCGATACCAATGAAAAACTGTTTTTT.

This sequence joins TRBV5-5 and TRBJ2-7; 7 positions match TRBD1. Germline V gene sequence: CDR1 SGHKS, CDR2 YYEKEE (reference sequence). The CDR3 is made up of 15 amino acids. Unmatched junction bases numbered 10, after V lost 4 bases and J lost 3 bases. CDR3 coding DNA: TGTGCCAGCAGCGCGACAGGGACAACATTCTACGAGCAGTACTTC. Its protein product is CASSATGTTFYEQYF.

CDR3 in amino acids: CASSSGERYEQYF. The CDR3 DNA reads TGTGCCAGCAGCTCAGGGGAACGCTACGAGCAGTACTTC. The gene calls are TRBV7-6 and TRBJ2-7; D is perhaps TRBD1 (6 bases). This CDR3 comprises 13 residues. CDR1 is SGHVS, CDR2 FNYEAQ, per germline. Trimming pared 4 bases from V and 3 bases from J, leaving 10 bases between.

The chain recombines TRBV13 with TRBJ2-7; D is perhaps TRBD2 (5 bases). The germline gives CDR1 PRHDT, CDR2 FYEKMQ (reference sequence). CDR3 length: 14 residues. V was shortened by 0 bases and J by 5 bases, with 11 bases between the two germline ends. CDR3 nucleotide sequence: TGTGCCAGCAGCTTAGGAGGGAGTGGCAACGAGCAGTACTTC. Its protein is CASSLGGSGNEQYF.

The CDR3 DNA sequence: TGCAGCGTCCTCGTCTCTGGGGCCAACGTCCTGACTTTC. Translated: CSVLVSGANVLTF. This chain links TRBV29-1 with TRBJ2-6; unclear D gene. This CDR3 spans 13 amino acids. CDR1 and CDR2 from the germline V gene are SQVTM and ANQGSEA. Trimming removed 6 bases at V and 0 bases at J, with 6 bases between.

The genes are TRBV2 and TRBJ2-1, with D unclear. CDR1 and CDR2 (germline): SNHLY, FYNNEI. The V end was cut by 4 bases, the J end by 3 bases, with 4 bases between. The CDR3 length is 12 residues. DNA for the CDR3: TGTGCCAGCAGTGGCAGCTACAATGAGCAGTTCTTC. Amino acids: CASSGSYNEQFF.

CDR3 in amino acids: CASSPGLAHNEQFF. The DNA of the CDR3 is TGCGCCAGCAGCCCCGGACTAGCGCACAATGAGCAGTTCTTC. This chain joins TRBV5-1 and TRBJ2-1; 9 bases agree with TRBD2. The V gene end was trimmed by 4 bases and the J gene end by 5 bases; junction bases not matched to a gene: 4. This CDR3 has 14 residues. CDR1 and CDR2 from the germline V gene are SGHRS and YFSETQ.

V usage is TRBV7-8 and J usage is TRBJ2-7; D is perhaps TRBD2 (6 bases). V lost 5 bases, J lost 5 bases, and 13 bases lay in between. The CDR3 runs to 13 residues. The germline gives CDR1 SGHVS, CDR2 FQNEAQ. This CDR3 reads CASSRYRGNEQYF. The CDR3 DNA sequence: TGTGCCAGCAGCCGGTACCGGGGGAACGAGCAGTACTTC.

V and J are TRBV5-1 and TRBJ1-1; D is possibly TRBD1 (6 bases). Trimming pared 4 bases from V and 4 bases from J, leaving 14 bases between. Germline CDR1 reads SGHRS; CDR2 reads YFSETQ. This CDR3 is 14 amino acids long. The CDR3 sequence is CASSITGKATEAFF. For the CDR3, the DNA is TGCGCCAGCAGCATTACAGGGAAAGCCACTGAAGCTTTCTTT.